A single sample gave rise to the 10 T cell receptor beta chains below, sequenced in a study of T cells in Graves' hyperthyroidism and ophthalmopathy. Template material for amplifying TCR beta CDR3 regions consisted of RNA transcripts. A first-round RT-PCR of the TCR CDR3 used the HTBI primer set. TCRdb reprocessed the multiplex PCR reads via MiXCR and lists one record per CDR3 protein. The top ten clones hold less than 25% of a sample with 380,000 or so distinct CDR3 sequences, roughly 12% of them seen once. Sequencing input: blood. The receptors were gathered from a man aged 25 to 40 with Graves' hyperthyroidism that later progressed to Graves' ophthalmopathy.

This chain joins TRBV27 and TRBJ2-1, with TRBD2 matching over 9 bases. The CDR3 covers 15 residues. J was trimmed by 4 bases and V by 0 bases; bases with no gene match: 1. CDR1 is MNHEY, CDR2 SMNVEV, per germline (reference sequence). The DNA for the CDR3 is TGTGCCAGCAGTTTATCTAGCGGGGGATACAATGAGCAGTTCTTC. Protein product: CASSLSSGGYNEQFF.

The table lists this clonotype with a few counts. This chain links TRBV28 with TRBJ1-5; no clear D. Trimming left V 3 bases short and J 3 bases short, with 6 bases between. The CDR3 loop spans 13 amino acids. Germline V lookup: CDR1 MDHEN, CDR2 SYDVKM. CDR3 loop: CASSFGANQPQHF. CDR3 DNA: TGTGCCAGCAGTTTTGGTGCCAATCAGCCCCAGCATTTT.

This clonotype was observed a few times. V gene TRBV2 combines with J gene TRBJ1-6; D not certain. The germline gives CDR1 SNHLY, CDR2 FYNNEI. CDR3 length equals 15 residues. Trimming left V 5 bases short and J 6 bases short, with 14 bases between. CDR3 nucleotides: TGTGCCAGCAGTCTCCAGCGTTGGAGTAATTCACCCCTCCACTTT. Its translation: CASSLQRWSNSPLHF.

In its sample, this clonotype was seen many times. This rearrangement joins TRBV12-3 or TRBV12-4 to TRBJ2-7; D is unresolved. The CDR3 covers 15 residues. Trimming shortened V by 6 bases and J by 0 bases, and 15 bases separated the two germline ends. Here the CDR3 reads CASSPEAAYSYEQYF. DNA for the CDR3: TGTGCCAGCAGCCCCGAGGCAGCTTACTCCTACGAGCAGTACTTC.

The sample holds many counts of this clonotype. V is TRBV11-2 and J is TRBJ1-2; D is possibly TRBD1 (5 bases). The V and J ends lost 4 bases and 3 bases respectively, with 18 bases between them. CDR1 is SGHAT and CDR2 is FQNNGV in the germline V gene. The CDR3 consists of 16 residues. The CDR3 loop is CASSSSGPRRDYGYTF. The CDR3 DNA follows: TGTGCCAGCAGCTCATCGGGGCCCCGAAGAGACTATGGCTACACCTTC.

The CDR3 here is CASRGTDSYEQYF. CDR3 DNA: TGTGCCAGCAGGGGGACAGATTCCTACGAGCAGTACTTC. The genes are TRBV6-1 and TRBJ2-7; 7 bases line up with TRBD1. V trimming: 6 bases; J trimming: 1 base; junction bases outside the gene matches: 3. The CDR3 contains 13 residues. Germline V gene lookup returns CDR1 MNHNS and CDR2 SASEGT.

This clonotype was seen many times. Here the CDR3 reads CSAGQGGNSPLHF. DNA of the CDR3: TGCAGTGCTGGACAGGGGGGAAATTCACCCCTCCACTTT. V is TRBV20-1 and J is TRBJ1-6, with 10 nucleotides matching TRBD1. Germline V gene data show CDR1 as DFQATT and CDR2 as SNEGSKA (reference sequence). The CDR3 loop spans 13 amino acids. The V segment lost 5 bases and the J segment 7 bases; nucleotides outside the gene matches: 2.

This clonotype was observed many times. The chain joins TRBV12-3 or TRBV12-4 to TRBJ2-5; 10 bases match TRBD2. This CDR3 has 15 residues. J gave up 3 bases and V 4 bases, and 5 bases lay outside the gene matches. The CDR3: CASSSASGGEETQYF. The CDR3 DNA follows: TGTGCCAGCAGTTCGGCTAGCGGGGGAGAAGAGACCCAGTACTTC.

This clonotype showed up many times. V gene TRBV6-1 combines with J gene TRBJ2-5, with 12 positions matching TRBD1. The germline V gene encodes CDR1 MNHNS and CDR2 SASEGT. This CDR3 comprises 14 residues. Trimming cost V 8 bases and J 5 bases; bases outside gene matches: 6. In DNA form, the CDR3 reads TGTGCCAGCGGCCGGGACAGGGGGCTGGAGACCCAGTACTTC. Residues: CASGRDRGLETQYF.

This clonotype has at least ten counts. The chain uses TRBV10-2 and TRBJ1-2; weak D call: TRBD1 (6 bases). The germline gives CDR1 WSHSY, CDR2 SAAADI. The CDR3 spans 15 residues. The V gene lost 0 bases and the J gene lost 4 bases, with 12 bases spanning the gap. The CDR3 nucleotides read TGCGCCAGCAGTGAGTCGACAGGAAGCATCTATGGCTACACCTTC. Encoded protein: CASSESTGSIYGYTF.